This T cell receptor (beta chain) was sequenced in a study of OX40 agonist ivuxolimab in advanced cancers. Study observations and caveats: At 0.1 to 3.0 mg/kg, CD4+ and CD8+ blood T cells expanded clonally by week 6.

Using immunoSEQ multiplex PCR, the repertoire was profiled, and TCRdb retains in-frame clones only, with some absent. The data contain roughly 90,000 clones, roughly 88% of them singletons. The CDR3 has 13 residues. Germline V gene lookup returns CDR1 SGHVS and CDR2 FQNEAQ. Trimming pared 3 bases from V and 6 bases from J, leaving 12 bases between. Of note for this clone: The antigen remains undetermined.

The V gene is TRBV7-8, the J gene TRBJ2-7; D is ambiguous. This receptor was obtained from an adult with an advanced solid tumor such as melanoma, head and neck, liver or kidney cancer. This material consisted of CD4+ or CD8+ T cells sorted from blood, taken in a trial of the OX40 agonist ivuxolimab. The CDR3: CASSLLPGAEQYF. CDR3 bases: TGTGCCAGCAGCTTGTTGCCTGGAGCCGAGCAGTACTTC.